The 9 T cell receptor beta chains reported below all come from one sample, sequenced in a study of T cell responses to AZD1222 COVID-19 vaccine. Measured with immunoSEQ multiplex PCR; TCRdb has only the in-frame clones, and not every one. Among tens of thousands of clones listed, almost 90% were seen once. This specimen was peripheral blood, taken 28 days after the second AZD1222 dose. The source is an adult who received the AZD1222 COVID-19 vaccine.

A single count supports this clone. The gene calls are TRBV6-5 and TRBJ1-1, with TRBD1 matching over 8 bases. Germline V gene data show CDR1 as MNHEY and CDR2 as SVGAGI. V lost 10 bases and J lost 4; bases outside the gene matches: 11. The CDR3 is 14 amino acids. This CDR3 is CATHLTTGATEAFF. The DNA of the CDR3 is TGTGCCACTCATCTCACGACAGGGGCCACTGAAGCTTTCTTT.

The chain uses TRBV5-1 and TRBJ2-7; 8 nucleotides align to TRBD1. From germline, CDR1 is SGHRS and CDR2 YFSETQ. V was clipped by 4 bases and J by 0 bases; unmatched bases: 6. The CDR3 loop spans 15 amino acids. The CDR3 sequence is CASSVGQGYSYEQYF. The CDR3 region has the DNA TGCGCCAGCAGCGTAGGACAGGGCTACTCCTACGAGCAGTACTTC.

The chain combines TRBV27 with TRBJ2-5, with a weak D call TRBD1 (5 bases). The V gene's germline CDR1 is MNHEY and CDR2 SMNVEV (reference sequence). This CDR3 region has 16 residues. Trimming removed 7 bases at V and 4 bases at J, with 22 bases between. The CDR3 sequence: CASTQNPPGSVETQYF. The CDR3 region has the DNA TGTGCCAGCACCCAAAACCCACCAGGGTCGGTAGAGACCCAGTACTTC.

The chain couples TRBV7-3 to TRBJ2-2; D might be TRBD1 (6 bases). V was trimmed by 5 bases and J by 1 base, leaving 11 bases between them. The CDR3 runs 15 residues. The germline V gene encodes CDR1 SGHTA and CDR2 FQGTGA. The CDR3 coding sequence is TGTGCCAGCAGCAACTCAGGGGTGAACACCGGGGAGCTGTTTTTT. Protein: CASSNSGVNTGELFF.

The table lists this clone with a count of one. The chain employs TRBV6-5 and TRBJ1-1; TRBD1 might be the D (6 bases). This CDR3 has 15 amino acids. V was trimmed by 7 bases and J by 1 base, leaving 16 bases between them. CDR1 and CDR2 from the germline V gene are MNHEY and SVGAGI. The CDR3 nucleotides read TGTGCCAGCACTCAATGGAGGGGGGAGAACACTGAAGCTTTCTTT. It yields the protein CASTQWRGENTEAFF.

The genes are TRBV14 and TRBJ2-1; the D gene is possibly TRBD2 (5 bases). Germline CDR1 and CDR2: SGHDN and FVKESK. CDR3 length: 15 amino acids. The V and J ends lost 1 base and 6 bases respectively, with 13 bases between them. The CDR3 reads CASSQAPGISNEQFF. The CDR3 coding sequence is TGTGCCAGCAGCCAAGCCCCGGGGATAAGCAATGAGCAGTTCTTC.

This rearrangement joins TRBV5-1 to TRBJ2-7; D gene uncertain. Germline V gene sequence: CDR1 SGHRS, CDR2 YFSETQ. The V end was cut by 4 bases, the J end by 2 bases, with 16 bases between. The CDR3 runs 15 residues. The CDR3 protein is CASSPRSGDAYEQYF. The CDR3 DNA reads TGCGCCAGCAGCCCAAGGTCGGGTGATGCCTACGAGCAGTACTTC.

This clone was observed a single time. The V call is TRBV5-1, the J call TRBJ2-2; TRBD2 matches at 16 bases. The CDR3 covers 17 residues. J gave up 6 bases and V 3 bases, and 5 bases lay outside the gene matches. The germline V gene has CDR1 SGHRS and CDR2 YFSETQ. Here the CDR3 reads CASSSGLAGGPSGELFF. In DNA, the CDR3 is TGCGCCAGCAGCTCGGGACTAGCGGGAGGGCCATCCGGGGAGCTGTTTTTT.

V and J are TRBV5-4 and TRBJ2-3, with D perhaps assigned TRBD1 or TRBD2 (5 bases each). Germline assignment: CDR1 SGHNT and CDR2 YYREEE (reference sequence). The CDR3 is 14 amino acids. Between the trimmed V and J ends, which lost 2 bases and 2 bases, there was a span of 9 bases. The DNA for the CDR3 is TGTGCCAGCAGCTTAGGGACGGCCACAGATACGCAGTATTTT. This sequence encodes CASSLGTATDTQYF.